This T cell receptor (beta chain) was captured by sequencing in a study of regulatory T cells in long-lasting Graves disease. About the research overall: Those with persistent Graves' disease had received antithyroid drugs for over 5 years with positive TSH receptor antibodies. Study outcomes and limitations: Persistent disease was associated with favored TRBV28 usage and with favored use of TRBJ1-2 and TRBJ2-5. Possibly, accuracy suffered from the small sample size.

iRepertoire HTBI primers and Arm-PCR of CDR3 regions built TCR beta libraries. TCRdb processed the multiplex PCR reads anew with MiXCR; each CDR3 protein has one entry. The data show about 340,000 distinct CDR3 sequences, around a fifth seen once. Stated time point: persistent/refractory GD, antithyroid drugs over 5 years with positive TRAb. After RNA was extracted from PBMCs, the TCR library was made from it. In each case, Graves' disease was diagnosed per American Thyroid Association guidelines. V was clipped by 5 bases and J by 7 bases; unmatched bases: 1. The CDR3 runs to 11 residues. The sample holds many counts of this clonotype. Its antigen is as yet unknown.

This TCR derives from a female donor with Graves disease. Sequencing was performed on peripheral blood mononuclear cells (PBMCs), taken when the disease was refractory, from a patient treated with antithyroid drugs. The chain recombines TRBV12-3 or TRBV12-4 with TRBJ1-2; 7 bases agree with TRBD1. CDR3 sequence reads: CASSGTVGYTF. CDR3 nucleotide sequence: TGTGCCAGCAGTGGGACAGTTGGCTACACCTTC.